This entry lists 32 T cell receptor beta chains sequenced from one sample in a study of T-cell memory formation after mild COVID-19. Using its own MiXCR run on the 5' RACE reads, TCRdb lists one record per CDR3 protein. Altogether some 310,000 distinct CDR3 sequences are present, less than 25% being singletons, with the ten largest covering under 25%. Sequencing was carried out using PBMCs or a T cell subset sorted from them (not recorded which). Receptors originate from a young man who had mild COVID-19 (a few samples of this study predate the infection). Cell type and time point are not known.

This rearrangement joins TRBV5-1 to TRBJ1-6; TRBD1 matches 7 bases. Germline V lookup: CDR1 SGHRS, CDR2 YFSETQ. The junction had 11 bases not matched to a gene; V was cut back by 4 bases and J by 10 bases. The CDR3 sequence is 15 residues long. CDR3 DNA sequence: TGCGCCAGCAGCCCAAGGACAGGAAAAGGCTCACCCCTCCACTTT. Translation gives CASSPRTGKGSPLHF.

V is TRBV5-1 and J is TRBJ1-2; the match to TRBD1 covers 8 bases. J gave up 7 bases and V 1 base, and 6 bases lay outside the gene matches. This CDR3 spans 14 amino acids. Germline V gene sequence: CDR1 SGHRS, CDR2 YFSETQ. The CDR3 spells CASSLSGTGGGYTF. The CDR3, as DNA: TGCGCCAGCAGCTTGTCGGGGACAGGAGGTGGCTACACCTTC.

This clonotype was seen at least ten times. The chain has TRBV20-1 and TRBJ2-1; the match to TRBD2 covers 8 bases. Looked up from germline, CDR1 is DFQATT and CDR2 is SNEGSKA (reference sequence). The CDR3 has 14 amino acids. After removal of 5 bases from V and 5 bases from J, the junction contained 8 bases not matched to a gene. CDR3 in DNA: TGCAGTGCTTCGCGGGGGGCCGATCACAATGAGCAGTTCTTC. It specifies CSASRGADHNEQFF.

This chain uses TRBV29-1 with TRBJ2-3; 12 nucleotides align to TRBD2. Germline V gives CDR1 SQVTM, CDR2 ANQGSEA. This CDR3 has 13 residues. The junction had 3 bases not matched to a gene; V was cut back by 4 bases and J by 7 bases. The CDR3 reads CSVATSGGYTQYF. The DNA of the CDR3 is TGCAGCGTTGCGACTAGCGGGGGATATACGCAGTATTTT.

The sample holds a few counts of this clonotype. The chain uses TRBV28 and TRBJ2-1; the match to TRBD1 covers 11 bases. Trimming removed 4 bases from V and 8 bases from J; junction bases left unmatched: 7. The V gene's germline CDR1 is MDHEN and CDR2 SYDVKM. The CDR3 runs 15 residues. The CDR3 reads CASSSRGQGGDEQFF. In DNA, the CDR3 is TGTGCCAGCAGTTCTCGGGGACAGGGGGGCGATGAGCAGTTCTTC. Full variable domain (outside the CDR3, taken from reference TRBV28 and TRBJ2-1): DVKVTQSSRYLVKRTGEKVFLECVQDMDHENMFWYRQDPGLGLRLIYFSYDVKMKEKGDIPEGYSVSREKKERFSLILESASTNQTSMYLCASSSRGQGGDEQFFGPGTRLTVL.

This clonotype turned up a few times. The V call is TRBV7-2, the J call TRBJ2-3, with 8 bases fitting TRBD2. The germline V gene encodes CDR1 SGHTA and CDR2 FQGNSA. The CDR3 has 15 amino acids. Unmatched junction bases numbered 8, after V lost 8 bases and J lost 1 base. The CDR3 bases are TGTGCCAGCGGAACTAGCGGAGAACGCACAGATACGCAGTATTTT. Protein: CASGTSGERTDTQYF.

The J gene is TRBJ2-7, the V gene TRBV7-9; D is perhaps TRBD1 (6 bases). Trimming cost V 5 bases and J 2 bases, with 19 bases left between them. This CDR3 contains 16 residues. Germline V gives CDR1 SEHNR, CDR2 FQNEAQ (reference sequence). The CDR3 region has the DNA TGTGCCAGCAGCCAGGCTGGCAGGGGACGCACCTACGAGCAGTACTTC. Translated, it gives CASSQAGRGRTYEQYF. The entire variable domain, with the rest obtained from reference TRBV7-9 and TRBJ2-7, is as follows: DTGVSQNPRHKITKRGQNVTFRCDPISEHNRLYWYRQTLGQGPEFLTYFQNEAQLEKSRLLSDRFSAERPKGSFSTLEIQRTEQGDSAMYLCASSQAGRGRTYEQYFGPGTRLTVT.

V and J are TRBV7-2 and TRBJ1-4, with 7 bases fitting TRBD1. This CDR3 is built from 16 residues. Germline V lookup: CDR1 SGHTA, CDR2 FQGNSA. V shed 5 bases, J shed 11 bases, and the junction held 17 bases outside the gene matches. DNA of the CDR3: TGTGCCAGCAGCCCACAGGCTCTCAGGGGGGGAGGGAAACTGTTTTTT. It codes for CASSPQALRGGGKLFF.

The CDR3 is CASSPLPGTGEQYV. The CDR3 DNA reads as TGTGCCAGCAGCCCTTTACCCGGGACGGGGGAGCAGTACGTC. This rearrangement joins TRBV4-2 to TRBJ2-7, with D perhaps being TRBD1 or TRBD2 (5 bases each). The CDR3 is 14 residues long. Germline CDR1 is LGHNA and CDR2 is YNFKEQ. V was clipped by 4 bases and J by 7 bases, with 17 bases between them.

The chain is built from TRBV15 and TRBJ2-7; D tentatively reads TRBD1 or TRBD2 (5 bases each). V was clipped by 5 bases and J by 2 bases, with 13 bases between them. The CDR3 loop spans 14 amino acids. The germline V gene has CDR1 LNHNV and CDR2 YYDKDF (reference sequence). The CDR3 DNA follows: TGTGCCACCAGCGCCCGGGACGGTGCCTACGAGCAGTACGTC. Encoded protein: CATSARDGAYEQYV.

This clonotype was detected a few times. The CDR3 coding sequence is TGTGCCAGTAGTATCGCTTCTTACAGCACCGGGGAGCTGTTTTTT. This encodes CASSIASYSTGELFF. The chain links TRBV19 to TRBJ2-2; D ambiguous. Trimming left V 3 bases short and J 4 bases short, with 12 bases between. The length of the CDR3 is 15 residues. Germline V gives CDR1 LNHDA, CDR2 SQIVND (reference sequence).

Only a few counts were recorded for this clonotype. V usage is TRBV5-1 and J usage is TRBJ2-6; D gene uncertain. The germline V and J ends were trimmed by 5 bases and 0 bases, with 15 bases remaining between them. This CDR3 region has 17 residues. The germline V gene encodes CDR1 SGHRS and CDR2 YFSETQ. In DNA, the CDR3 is TGCGCCAGCAGATTCCCTCATGCGAGCTCTGGGGCCAACGTCCTGACTTTC. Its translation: CASRFPHASSGANVLTF.

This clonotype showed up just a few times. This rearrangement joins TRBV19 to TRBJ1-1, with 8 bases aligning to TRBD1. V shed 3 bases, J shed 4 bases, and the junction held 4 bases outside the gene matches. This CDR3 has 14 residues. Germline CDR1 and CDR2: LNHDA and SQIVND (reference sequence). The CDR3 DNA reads TGTGCCAGTAGTATGGAAGACAGGGGCACTGAAGCTTTCTTT. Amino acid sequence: CASSMEDRGTEAFF.

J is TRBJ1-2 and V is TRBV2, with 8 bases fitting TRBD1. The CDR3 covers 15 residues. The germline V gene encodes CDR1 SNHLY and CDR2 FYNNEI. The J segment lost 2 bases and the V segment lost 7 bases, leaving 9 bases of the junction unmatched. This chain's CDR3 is CASKTSGQGNYGYTF. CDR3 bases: TGTGCCAGCAAAACCTCCGGACAGGGAAACTATGGCTACACCTTC. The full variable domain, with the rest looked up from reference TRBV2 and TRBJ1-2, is EPEVTQTPSHQVTQMGQEVILRCVPISNHLYFYWYRQILGQKVEFLVSFYNNEISEKSEIFDDQFSVERPDGSNFTLKIRSTKLEDSAMYFCASKTSGQGNYGYTFGSGTRLTVV.

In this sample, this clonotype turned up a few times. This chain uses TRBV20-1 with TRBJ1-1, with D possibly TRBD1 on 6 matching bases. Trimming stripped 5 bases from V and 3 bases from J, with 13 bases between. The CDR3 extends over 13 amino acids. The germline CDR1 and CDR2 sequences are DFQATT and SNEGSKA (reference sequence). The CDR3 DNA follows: TGCAGTGCTTCTAGGGGGGAACACACTGAAGCTTTCTTT. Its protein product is CSASRGEHTEAFF.

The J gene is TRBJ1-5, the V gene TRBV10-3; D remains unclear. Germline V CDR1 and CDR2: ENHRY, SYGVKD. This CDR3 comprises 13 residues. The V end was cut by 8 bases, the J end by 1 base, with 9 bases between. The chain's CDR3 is CAIREFSNQPQHF. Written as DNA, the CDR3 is TGTGCCATCCGGGAGTTCAGCAATCAGCCCCAGCATTTT.

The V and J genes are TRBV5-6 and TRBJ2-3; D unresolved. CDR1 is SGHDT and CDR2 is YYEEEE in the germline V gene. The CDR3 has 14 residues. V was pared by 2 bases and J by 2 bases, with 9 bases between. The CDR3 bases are TGTGCCAGCAGCTTTTTGGCCTTCACAGATACGCAGTATTTT. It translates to CASSFLAFTDTQYF. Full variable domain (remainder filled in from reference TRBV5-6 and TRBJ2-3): DAGVTQSPTHLIKTRGQQVTLRCSPKSGHDTVSWYQQALGQGPQFIFQYYEEEERQRGNFPDRFSGHQFPNYSSELNVNALLLGDSALYLCASSFLAFTDTQYFGPGTRLTVL.

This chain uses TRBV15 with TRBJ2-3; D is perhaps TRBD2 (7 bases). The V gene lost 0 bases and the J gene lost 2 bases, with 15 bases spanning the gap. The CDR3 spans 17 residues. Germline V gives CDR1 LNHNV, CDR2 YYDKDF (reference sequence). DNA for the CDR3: TGTGCCACCAGCAGAGATCCGGCGGGGGCCTACACAGATACGCAGTATTTT. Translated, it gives CATSRDPAGAYTDTQYF.

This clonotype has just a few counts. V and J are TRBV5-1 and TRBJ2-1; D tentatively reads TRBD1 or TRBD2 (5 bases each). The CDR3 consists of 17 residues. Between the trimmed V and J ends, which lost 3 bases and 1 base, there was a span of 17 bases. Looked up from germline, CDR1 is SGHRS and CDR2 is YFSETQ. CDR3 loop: CASSSRTGAPSYNEQFF. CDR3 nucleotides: TGCGCCAGCAGCTCCCGGACCGGGGCCCCTTCCTACAATGAGCAGTTCTTC.

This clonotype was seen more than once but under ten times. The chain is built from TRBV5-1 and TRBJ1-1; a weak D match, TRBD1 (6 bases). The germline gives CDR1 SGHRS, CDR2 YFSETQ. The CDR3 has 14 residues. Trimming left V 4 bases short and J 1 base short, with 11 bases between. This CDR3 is CASSPGAPNTEAFF. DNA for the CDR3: TGCGCCAGCAGCCCGGGGGCCCCGAACACTGAAGCTTTCTTT.

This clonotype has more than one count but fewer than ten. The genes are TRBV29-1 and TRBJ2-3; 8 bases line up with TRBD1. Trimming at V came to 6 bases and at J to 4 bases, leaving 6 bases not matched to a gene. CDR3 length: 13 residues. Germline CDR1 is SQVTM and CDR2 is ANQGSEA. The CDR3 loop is CSVNRGEADTQYF. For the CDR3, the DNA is TGCAGCGTGAACAGGGGGGAGGCAGATACGCAGTATTTT.

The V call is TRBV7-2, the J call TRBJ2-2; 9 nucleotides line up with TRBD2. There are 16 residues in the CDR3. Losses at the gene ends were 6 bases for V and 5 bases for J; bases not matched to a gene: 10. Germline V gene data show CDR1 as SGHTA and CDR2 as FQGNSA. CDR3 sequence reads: CASRISGGPGTGELFF. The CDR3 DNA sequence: TGTGCCAGCAGGATAAGCGGGGGGCCGGGGACCGGGGAGCTGTTTTTT.

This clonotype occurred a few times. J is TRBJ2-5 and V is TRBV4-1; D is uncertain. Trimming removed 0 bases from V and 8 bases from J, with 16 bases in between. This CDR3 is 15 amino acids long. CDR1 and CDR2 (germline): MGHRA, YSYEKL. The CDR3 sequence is CASSQDAAPLGTQYF. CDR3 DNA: TGCGCCAGCAGCCAAGATGCGGCTCCGTTAGGAACCCAGTACTTC.

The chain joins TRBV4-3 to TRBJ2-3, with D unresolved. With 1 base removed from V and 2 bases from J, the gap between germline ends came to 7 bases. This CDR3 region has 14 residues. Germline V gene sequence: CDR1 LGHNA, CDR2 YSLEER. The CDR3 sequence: CASSQAYSTDTQYF. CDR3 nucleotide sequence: TGCGCCAGCAGCCAAGCTTACTCCACAGATACGCAGTATTTT.

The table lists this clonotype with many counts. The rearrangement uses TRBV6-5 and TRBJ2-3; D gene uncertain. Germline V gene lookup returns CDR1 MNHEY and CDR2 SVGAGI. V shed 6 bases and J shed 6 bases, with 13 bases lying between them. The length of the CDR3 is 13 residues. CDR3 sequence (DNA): TGTGCCAGCAGACTACGGGCTCGCGATACGCAGTATTTT. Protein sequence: CASRLRARDTQYF.

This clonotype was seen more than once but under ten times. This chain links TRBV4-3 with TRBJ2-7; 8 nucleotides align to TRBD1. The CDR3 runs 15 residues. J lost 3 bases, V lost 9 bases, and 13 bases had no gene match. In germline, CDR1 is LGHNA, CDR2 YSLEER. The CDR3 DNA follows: TGCGCCAGACCTTACGGGGGACAGGCTTACTACGAGCAGTACGTC. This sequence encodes CARPYGGQAYYEQYV.

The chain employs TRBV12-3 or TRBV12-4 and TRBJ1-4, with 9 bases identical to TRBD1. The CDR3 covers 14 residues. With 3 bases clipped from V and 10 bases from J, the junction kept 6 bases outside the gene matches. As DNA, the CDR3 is TGTGCCAGCAGTTTGACAGGGGGGACGGTAAAACTGTTTTTT. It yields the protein CASSLTGGTVKLFF.

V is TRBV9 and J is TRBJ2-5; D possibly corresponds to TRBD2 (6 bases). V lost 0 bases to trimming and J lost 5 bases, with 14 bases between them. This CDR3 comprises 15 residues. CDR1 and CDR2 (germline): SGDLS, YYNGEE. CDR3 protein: CASSVVGGTGETQYF. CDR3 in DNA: TGTGCCAGCAGCGTAGTTGGAGGGACGGGGGAGACCCAGTACTTC. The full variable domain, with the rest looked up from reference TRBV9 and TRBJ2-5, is DSGVTQTPKHLITATGQRVTLRCSPRSGDLSVYWYQQSLDQGLQFLIQYYNGEERAKGNILERFSAQQFPDLHSELNLSSLELGDSALYFCASSVVGGTGETQYFGPGTRLLVL.

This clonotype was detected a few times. This chain's CDR3 is CASSQDTTRGADTQYF. The CDR3 DNA is TGCGCCAGCAGCCAAGATACTACGCGGGGGGCAGATACGCAGTATTTT. This sequence joins TRBV4-3 and TRBJ2-3, with 8 bases fitting TRBD2. J gave up 4 bases and V 0 bases, and 6 bases lay outside the gene matches. The CDR3 consists of 16 residues. The germline CDR1 and CDR2 sequences are LGHNA and YSLEER.

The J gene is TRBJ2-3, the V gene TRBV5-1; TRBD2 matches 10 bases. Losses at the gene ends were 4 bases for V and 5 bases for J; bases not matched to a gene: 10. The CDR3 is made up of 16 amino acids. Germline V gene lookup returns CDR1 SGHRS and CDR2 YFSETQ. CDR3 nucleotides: TGCGCCAGCAGCGCAAGCGGGGGGGCCATTCGAGATACGCAGTATTTT. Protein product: CASSASGGAIRDTQYF.

The CDR3 here is CSVDSGGSTDTQYF. CDR3 in DNA: TGCAGCGTTGATTCCGGGGGCAGCACAGATACGCAGTATTTT. The chain uses TRBV29-1 and TRBJ2-3; D is tentatively TRBD1 or TRBD2 (6 bases each). This CDR3 has 14 amino acids. The V gene's germline CDR1 is SQVTM and CDR2 ANQGSEA. V was clipped by 3 bases and J by 0 bases, with 10 bases between them.

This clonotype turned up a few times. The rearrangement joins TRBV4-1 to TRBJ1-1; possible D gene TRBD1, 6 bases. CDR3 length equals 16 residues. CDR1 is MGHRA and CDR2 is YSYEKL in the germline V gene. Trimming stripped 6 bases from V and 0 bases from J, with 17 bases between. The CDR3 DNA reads TGCGCCAGCAGACACACTCCGGGACACGTGAACACTGAAGCTTTCTTT. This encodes CASRHTPGHVNTEAFF.